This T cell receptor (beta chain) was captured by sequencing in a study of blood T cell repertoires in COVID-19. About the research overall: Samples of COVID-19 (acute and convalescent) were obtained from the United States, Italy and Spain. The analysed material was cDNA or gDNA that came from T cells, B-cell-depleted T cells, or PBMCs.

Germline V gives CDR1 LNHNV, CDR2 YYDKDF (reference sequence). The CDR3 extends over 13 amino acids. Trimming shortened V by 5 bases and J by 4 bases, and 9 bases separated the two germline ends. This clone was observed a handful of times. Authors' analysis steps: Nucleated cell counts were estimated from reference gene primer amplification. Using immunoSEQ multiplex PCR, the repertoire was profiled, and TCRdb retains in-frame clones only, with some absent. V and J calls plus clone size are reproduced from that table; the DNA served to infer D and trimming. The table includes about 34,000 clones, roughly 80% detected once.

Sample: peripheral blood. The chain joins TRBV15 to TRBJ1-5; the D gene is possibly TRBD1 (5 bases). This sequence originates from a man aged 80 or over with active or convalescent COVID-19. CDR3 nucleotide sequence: TGTGCCACCAGCGGGACTTTAAATCAGCCCCAGCATTTT. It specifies CATSGTLNQPQHF.